Listed below are T cell receptor beta chains from one sample, sequenced in a study of beta chain features in type 1 diabetes. The method was immunoSEQ multiplex PCR; TCRdb's version includes in-frame clones alone and lacks a portion of them. Seen here are about 340,000 clones, around 9% observed once, and the top ten hold over 0.95%. Sequencing was carried out using central memory CD4+ T cells from blood. The receptors were sampled from a man between 25 and 39 years old with type 1 diabetes. CDR3s include the opening cysteine and the closing phenylalanine or tryptophan. The order of the fields is V gene, CDR3 protein.

>TRBV28
CASSLPLFAGNTEAFF
>TRBV9
CASSVGTVETQYF
>TRBV19
CASEDRAKNIQYF
>TRBV27
CASARQPQETQYF
>TRBV7-9
CASSFGTTNEKLFF
>TRBV5-1
CASSRGQGYFYEQYF
>TRBV19
CASSMKQRGADTQYF
>TRBV11-2
CASSLVGDTNEQFF
>TRBV5-1
CASSLDGIGTDTQYF
>TRBV10-3
CAIGTSGETNEQFF
>TRBV30
CAWSVKGATDTQYF
>TRBV7-2
CASSILGDSETQYF
>TRBV5-1
CASSLAGGQMNTEAFF
>TRBV30
CAWSTGQGGQETQYF
>TRBV28
CASSRDREVYEKLFF
>TRBV18
CASSSHPVTGVGLPVEAFF
>TRBV5-1
CASLPGLGAQETQYF
>TRBV7-9
CASRTGTAGHEQFF
>TRBV7-2
CASSPTGSGGLRQFF
>TRBV7-9
CASSLTMNTEAFF
>TRBV4-1
CASSQHGTGGAYNEQFF
>TRBV28
CASSIQGGGQPQHF
>TRBV18
CASSPLLSGGKETQYF
>TRBV4-3
CASSQGSQGVIRTGELFF
>TRBV5-1
CASRPPGSSTDTQYF
>TRBV5-6
CASSLRGFGTEAFF
>TRBV7-2
CASSRDNTGELFF
>TRBV30
CAWSVARGANTGELFF
>TRBV28
CASSPYGASNTEAFF
>TRBV28
CATTRPDSRLNYGYTF
>TRBV6-5
CASSLTTAAETQYF
>TRBV2
CASSAGYGYTF
>TRBV30
CAWSVIQGSDYEQYF
>TRBV5-5
CASSRTGLGGADTQYF
>TRBV7-2
CASSQGSPASYEQYF
>TRBV29-1
CSAIAGGTDTQYF
>TRBV21-1
CASSNKYLGNQPQHF
>TRBV7-9
CASSLEGAGGELFF
>TRBV28
CASRGYQGNSGANVLTF
>TRBV10-3
CAISEESRTQYF
>TRBV7-7
CASSLGQTGELFF
>TRBV29-1
CSVFGGFDNEQFF
>TRBV27
CASSFFSVADTQYF
>TRBV4-1
CASSQDPGSNTDTQYF
>TRBV5-1
CASSLEGDRNSPLHF
>TRBV19
CASSNLGLAGDEQFF
>TRBV5-1
CASSLGLANTGELFF
>TRBV18
CASSKQGASGNTIYF
>TRBV10-1
CASSPRTAPYEQYF
>TRBV21-1
CASTRLLAGGDSYNEQFF
>TRBV29-1
CSVGTGGNQPQHF
>TRBV7-8
CASSLDYGGTQPQHF
>TRBV6-1
CASIESRDQPQHF